The present T cell receptor beta chain was sequenced within a study of regulatory T cells in long-lasting Graves disease. Study findings and constraints: A limited number of samples was an acknowledged limitation.

Time point: persistent/refractory GD, antithyroid drugs over 5 years with positive TRAb. The TCR library was made from RNA that had been extracted from PBMCs in TRIzol. Roughly 9.6-milliliter peripheral blood samples went into EDTA tubes. A note on this clonotype: Its antigen is still unknown.

HTBI primers from iRepertoire and Arm-PCR of CDR3 regions yielded the TCR beta libraries. Using its own MiXCR run on the multiplex PCR reads, TCRdb lists one record per CDR3 protein. Among around 450,000 distinct CDR3 sequences listed, around a fifth were seen once. The germline V gene has CDR1 LNHDA and CDR2 SQIVND (reference sequence). The CDR3 extends over 18 amino acids. J gave up 4 bases and V 4 bases, and 13 bases lay outside the gene matches. The chain recombines TRBV19 with TRBJ1-5, with 10 nucleotides matching TRBD1. The material sequenced was peripheral blood mononuclear cells (PBMCs), taken when the disease was refractory, from a patient treated with antithyroid drugs. The clonotype originates from a female donor with Graves disease. The CDR3 DNA follows: TGTGCCAGTAGTACGCCGGGACAGGGGTACACACTTAATCAGCCCCAGCATTTT. It is translated as CASSTPGQGYTLNQPQHF.